These 3 T cell receptor beta chains originate from one sample sequenced in a study of neurological immune-mediated disorders (dated by TCRdb to about 2019). The time point label corresponds to: technical triplicate 2. The library was built by means of 5' RACE. Sequenced using an Illumina HiSeq 2500. TCRdb took the public reads, trimmed them with fastp at Q25, ran MiXCR for clone calling and kept in-frame beta chains. Records with the same CDR3 protein are collapsed into one entry carrying the most frequent genes and DNA. Counted in this sample were about 59,000 distinct CDR3 sequences; approximately 25% of them appeared once. About 4.6% of the sample is held by the ten biggest clonotypes. The sample comprised PBMCs. The receptors here all came from a man between 60 and 75 years old with HTLV-1-associated myelopathy (HAM/TSP).

The table lists this clonotype with many counts. The V call is TRBV2, the J call TRBJ1-1; no definite D call. V lost 3 bases to trimming and J lost 2 bases, with 4 bases between them. The germline V gene encodes CDR1 SNHLY and CDR2 FYNNEI. The CDR3 spans 12 residues. The CDR3 sequence: CASSDPNTEAFF. The CDR3 bases are TGTGCCAGCAGTGACCCTAACACTGAAGCTTTCTTT.

Many counts were recorded for this clonotype. V usage is TRBV2 and J usage is TRBJ2-1; 9 bases fit TRBD2. After removal of 6 bases from V and 7 bases from J, the junction contained 13 bases not matched to a gene. There are 16 residues in the CDR3. Germline V lookup: CDR1 SNHLY, CDR2 FYNNEI. The CDR3 bases are TGTGCCAGCAGCCCTCAATTAGCGGGAGTTGGTAATGAGCAGTTCTTC. Its translation: CASSPQLAGVGNEQFF. The entire variable domain, with the rest obtained from reference TRBV2 and TRBJ2-1, is as follows: EPEVTQTPSHQVTQMGQEVILRCVPISNHLYFYWYRQILGQKVEFLVSFYNNEISEKSEIFDDQFSVERPDGSNFTLKIRSTKLEDSAMYFCASSPQLAGVGNEQFFGPGTRLTVL.

V and J are TRBV28 and TRBJ2-1, with 7 bases lining up with TRBD2. This CDR3 has 17 residues. Germline CDR1 reads MDHEN; CDR2 reads SYDVKM. The junction had 11 bases not matched to a gene; V was cut back by 6 bases and J by 0 bases. The CDR3 region has the DNA TGTGCCAGCAGCCCTCCGATCCGCGGGAGCTCCTACAATGAGCAGTTCTTC. Translation: CASSPPIRGSSYNEQFF.